This T cell receptor (beta chain) was captured in a study of cytomegalovirus exposure and HLA in healthy donors. This clone appeared once. V was clipped by 7 bases and J by 6 bases; unmatched bases: 10. Germline V gene sequence: CDR1 LNHDA, CDR2 SQIVND (reference sequence). The CDR3 contains 15 residues. Primers included in the PCR were 60 Vbeta and 13 Jbeta primers. Profiling relied on immunoSEQ multiplex PCR, and the TCRdb table lists in-frame clones only, not all of them. This table holds 60,000 or so clones, 70% to 85% found once. The sample comprised PBMCs. The clonotype comes from a woman aged 40 to 50 in good health and CMV-seropositive. The chain joins TRBV19 to TRBJ2-1, with 9 bases that match TRBD1. DNA of the CDR3: TGTGCCAGTACCGCGGGACAGGGCAGGAGCAATGAGCAGTTCTTC. Its translation: CASTAGQGRSNEQFF.